This T cell receptor (beta chain) emerged from a study of patients and donors after allogeneic stem cell transplantation. CDR1 MNHEY and CDR2 SVGAGI come from the germline V gene. This CDR3 is 18 amino acids long. The V and J ends lost 0 bases and 8 bases respectively, with 22 bases between them. Using its own MiXCR run on the RT-PCR reads, TCRdb lists one record per CDR3 protein. The sample holds about 400,000 distinct CDR3 sequences, more than 15% seen once. This clonotype was seen a handful of times. Source material: blood, either unsorted or a sorted T cell fraction (not recorded which). V gene TRBV6-5 combines with J gene TRBJ1-4, with D maybe TRBD1 (6 bases). This receptor was obtained from a human donor who was either an allogeneic HSCT recipient or a stem cell or donor lymphocyte infusion donor (not recorded which). It is not recorded whose cells these are; they may come from a transplant donor. The CDR3 region is CASSYSGQQQGLGEKLFF. The CDR3, as DNA: TGTGCCAGCAGTTACTCGGGTCAACAACAGGGATTAGGCGAAAAACTGTTTTTT.